This T cell receptor beta chain stems from a study of T cell repertoires in cytomegalovirus infection. Study-wide context: Selected CMV epitopes included recently identified HLA-C-restricted ones as well as well-studied HLA-B-restricted ones. Through public TCR beta signatures, both CMV infection and matching HLA type were indicated.

There are many counts of this clonotype. Its antigen is not identified. Whole-study results and caveats: Across the ex vivo response, the dominant clonotypes were HLA-C-restricted CMV-specific TCR beta clonotypes.

TCRdb independently ran MiXCR on the reads; one entry per CDR3 protein. Seen here are about 280,000 distinct CDR3 sequences, roughly a fifth observed once, and the top ten hold 15% to 20%. CDR1 and CDR2 (germline): SGHTA, FQGNSA. V lost 1 base to trimming and J lost 7 bases, with 17 bases between them. This CDR3 is built from 16 residues. V gene TRBV7-2 combines with J gene TRBJ2-1; tentatively, D is TRBD1 or TRBD2 (5 bases each). This specimen consisted of cultured PBMCs, obtained from culture after CMV antigen stimulation. The sequence came from a human donor in good health (CMV status not recorded). Some clones in this sample may be carry-over from other donors' samples. The CDR3 region is CASSLDWGYSRNEQFF. CDR3 nucleotide sequence: TGTGCCAGCAGCTTAGATTGGGGGTATTCGAGGAATGAGCAGTTCTTC.